A selection of T cell receptor beta chains follows, all from one sample in a study of spatial heterogeneity in lung cancer. TCRdb redid the calling of the 5' RACE reads with MiXCR, one entry per CDR3 protein. The sample records about 120,000 distinct CDR3 sequences, 10% to 15% being singletons. Sequencing used PBMCs, obtained at follow-up. The receptors derive from a male donor with early-stage non-small cell lung cancer. CDR3s include the opening cysteine and the closing phenylalanine or tryptophan. A D gene is named only where the DNA matches it firmly. For some rows the clone size is stated as once, few or many, or as a class when expanded; others skip it.

TRBJ2-1	TRBD2	TRBV14	NA	TGTGCCAGCAGCCCCATCGGACTAGCGGGGTACAATGAGCAGTTCTTC	CASSPIGLAGYNEQFF
TRBJ2-5	NA	TRBV7-2	many	TGTGCCAGCAGCTTAGGAGGTATACTACAAGAGACCCAGTACTTC	CASSLGGILQETQYF
TRBJ2-2	TRBD1	TRBV12-3/TRBV12-4	NA	TGTGCCAGCAGTTTGGCCCGGGACAGGTATACCGGGGAGCTGTTTTTT	CASSLARDRYTGELFF
TRBJ2-7	TRBD2	TRBV28	NA	TGTGCCAGCAGTTTTAGCGTAGCGGGGGGCTACGAGCAGTACTTC	CASSFSVAGGYEQYF
TRBJ1-5	TRBD1	TRBV29-1	many	TGCAGCGCTGGGACAGGGAGCAATCAGCCCCAGCATTTT	CSAGTGSNQPQHF
TRBJ1-1	NA	TRBV25-1	many	TGTGCCAGCAGTGGGCTTAATGAAGCTTTCTTT	CASSGLNEAFF
TRBJ2-7	NA	TRBV5-1	few	TGCGCCAGCAGCTTGGTGACAGGAAGCTCCTACGAGCAGTACTTC	CASSLVTGSSYEQYF
TRBJ2-3	NA	TRBV7-2	NA	TGTGCCAGCAGCTTAACCTATCGACAGGGCACAGATACGCAGTATTTT	CASSLTYRQGTDTQYF
TRBJ2-1	NA	TRBV29-1	many	TGCAGCGTTGAAACCGCTTACAATGAGCAGTTCTTC	CSVETAYNEQFF
TRBJ2-4	NA	TRBV7-3	NA	TGTGCCAGCAGCCGTTACAATTCCCCGGATCCGGCCAAAAACATTCAGTACTTC	CASSRYNSPDPAKNIQYF
TRBJ2-1	TRBD2	TRBV20-1	many	TGCAGTGCTAGAGACCTAACTAGCGGGCGGGTCGATGAGCAGTTCTTC	CSARDLTSGRVDEQFF
TRBJ1-4	NA	TRBV27	few	TGTGCCAGCAGCCCCAGCGGGCGAGTCGGTGAAAAACTGTTTTTT	CASSPSGRVGEKLFF
TRBJ1-5	NA	TRBV6-2/TRBV6-3	few	TGTGCCAGCGGCGGGCTGTCCCAGCATTTT	CASGGLSQHF
TRBJ2-7	NA	TRBV24-1	NA	TGTGCCACCAGTGACAACGGGGAACGTGAGCAGTACTTC	CATSDNGEREQYF
TRBJ1-1	TRBD1	TRBV7-9	few	TGTGCCAGCAGCCAGGGACAGGGAGACACTGAAGCTTTCTTT	CASSQGQGDTEAFF
TRBJ2-1	NA	TRBV4-3	NA	TGCGCCAGCAGCTCCATGGACGGGAGCTCCTACAATGAGCAGTTCTTC	CASSSMDGSSYNEQFF
TRBJ1-3	NA	TRBV12-3/TRBV12-4	few	TGTGCCAGCACCATGGGAAGAGGCACCATATATTTT	CASTMGRGTIYF
TRBJ2-1	NA	TRBV11-1	NA	TGTGCCAGCAGCTCGGACGTGGGGTACAATGAGCAGTTCTTC	CASSSDVGYNEQFF
TRBJ2-3	NA	TRBV15	NA	TGTGCCACCAGCACCGACGGACGCTCTGATACGCAGTATTTT	CATSTDGRSDTQYF
TRBJ2-1	NA	TRBV12-5	NA	TGTGCTAGTGGTTTACTCAATGCTGAGCAGTTCTTC	CASGLLNAEQFF
TRBJ1-6	NA	TRBV6-1	NA	TGTGCCAGCATTGCGACAGGAGGGAGTTCACCCCTCCACTTT	CASIATGGSSPLHF
TRBJ2-5	NA	TRBV18	NA	TGTGCCAGCTCACCACTACTGGGGGAAGGGACCCAGTACTTC	CASSPLLGEGTQYF
TRBJ1-4	NA	TRBV29-1	few	TGCAGCGTGGATGTCGGTGAAAAACTGTTTTTT	CSVDVGEKLFF
TRBJ2-2	NA	TRBV4-1	NA	TGCGCCAGCAGCCAAGGGCCACAGGGATCCGGGGAGCTGTTTTTT	CASSQGPQGSGELFF
TRBJ2-5	NA	TRBV5-1	NA	TGCGCCAGCCCCGGACATCCTCAGGGGGAGACCCAGTACTTC	CASPGHPQGETQYF
TRBJ2-7	NA	TRBV7-9	NA	TGTGCCAGCAGCTTGCGGGGGCCGGACGAGCAGTACTTC	CASSLRGPDEQYF
TRBJ2-3	NA	TRBV28	many	TGTGCCAGCAGTTTAGGCAGGGCCTCAGATACGCAGTATTTT	CASSLGRASDTQYF
TRBJ1-5	NA	TRBV6-2/TRBV6-3	NA	TGTGCCAGCACCTGGGACGGCAATCAGCCCCAGCATTTT	CASTWDGNQPQHF
TRBJ2-7	TRBD1	TRBV29-1	many	TGCAGCGTTGCGGGACAGGGCTACGAGCAGTACTTC	CSVAGQGYEQYF